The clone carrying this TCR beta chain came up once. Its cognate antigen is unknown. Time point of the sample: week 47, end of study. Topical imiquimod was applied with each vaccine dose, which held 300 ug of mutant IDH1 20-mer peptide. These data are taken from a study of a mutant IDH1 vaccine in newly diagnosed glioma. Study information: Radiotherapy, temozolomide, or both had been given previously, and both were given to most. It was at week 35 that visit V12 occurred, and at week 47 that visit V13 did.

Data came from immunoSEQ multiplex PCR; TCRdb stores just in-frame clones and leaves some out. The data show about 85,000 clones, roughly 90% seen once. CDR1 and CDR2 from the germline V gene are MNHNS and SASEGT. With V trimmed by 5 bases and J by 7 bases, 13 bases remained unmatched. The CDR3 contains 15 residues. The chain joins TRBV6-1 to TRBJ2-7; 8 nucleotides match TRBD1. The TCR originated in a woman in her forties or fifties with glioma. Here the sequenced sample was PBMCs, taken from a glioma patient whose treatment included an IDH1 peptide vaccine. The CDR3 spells CASSWRATGVGEQYF. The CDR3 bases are TGTGCCAGCAGTTGGCGAGCGACAGGGGTCGGGGAGCAGTACTTC.